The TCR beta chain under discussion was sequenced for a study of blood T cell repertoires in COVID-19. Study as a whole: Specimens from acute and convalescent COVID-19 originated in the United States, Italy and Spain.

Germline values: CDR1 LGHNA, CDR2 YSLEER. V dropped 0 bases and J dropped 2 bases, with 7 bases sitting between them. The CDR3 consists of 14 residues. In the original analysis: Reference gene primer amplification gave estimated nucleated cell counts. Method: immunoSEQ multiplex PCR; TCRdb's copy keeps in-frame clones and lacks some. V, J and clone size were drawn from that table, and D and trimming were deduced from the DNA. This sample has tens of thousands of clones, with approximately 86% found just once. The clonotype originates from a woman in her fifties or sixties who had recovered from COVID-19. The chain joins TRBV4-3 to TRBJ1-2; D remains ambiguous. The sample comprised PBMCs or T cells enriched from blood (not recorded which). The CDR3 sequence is CASSQDLQNYGYTF. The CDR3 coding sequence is TGCGCCAGCAGCCAAGATCTCCAGAACTATGGCTACACCTTC.